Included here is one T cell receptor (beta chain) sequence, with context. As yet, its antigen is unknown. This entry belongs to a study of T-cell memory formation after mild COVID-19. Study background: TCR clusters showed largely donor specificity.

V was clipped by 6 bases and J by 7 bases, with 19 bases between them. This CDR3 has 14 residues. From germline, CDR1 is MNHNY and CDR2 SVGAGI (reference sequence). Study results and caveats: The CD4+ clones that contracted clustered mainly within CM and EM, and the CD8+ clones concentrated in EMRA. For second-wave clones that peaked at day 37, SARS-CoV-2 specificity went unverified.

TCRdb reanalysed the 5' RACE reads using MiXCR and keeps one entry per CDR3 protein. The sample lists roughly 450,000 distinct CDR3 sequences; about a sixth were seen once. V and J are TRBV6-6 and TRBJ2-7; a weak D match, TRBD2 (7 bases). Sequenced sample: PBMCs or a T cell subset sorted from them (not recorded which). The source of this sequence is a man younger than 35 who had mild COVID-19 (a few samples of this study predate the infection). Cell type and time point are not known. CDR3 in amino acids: CASRSVRGALEQYF. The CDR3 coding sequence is TGTGCCAGCAGATCGGTACGGGGGGCGCTTGAGCAGTACTTC.